These T cell receptor beta chains were read from a single sample in a study of blood T cell repertoires in COVID-19. TCRdb's table, derived via immunoSEQ multiplex PCR, lists solely in-frame clones and lacks some. The sample comprises approximately 240,000 clones, about 80% of which are singletons, and less than 2.5% rests with the top ten. The sequencing input was peripheral blood. These receptors all come from a woman in her sixties or seventies with acute or convalescent COVID-19. Both conserved end residues are part of each CDR3. The order of the fields is J gene, V gene, CDR3 protein.

j_call: TRBJ1-1; v_call: TRBV28; cdr3_aa: CASSGTGNSEAFF
j_call: TRBJ2-3; v_call: TRBV4-2; cdr3_aa: CASSPELMGATDTQYF
j_call: TRBJ1-1; v_call: TRBV29-1; cdr3_aa: CSVEDMHGPGTFF
j_call: TRBJ1-1; v_call: TRBV19; cdr3_aa: CASTPGSMGQSEAFF
j_call: TRBJ1-1; v_call: TRBV4-1; cdr3_aa: CASSQRRGATGTEAFF
j_call: TRBJ1-4; v_call: TRBV7-3; cdr3_aa: CASSLKDGKLNEKLFF
j_call: TRBJ1-4; v_call: TRBV4-2; cdr3_aa: CASSRDSPTNEKLFF
j_call: TRBJ2-7; v_call: TRBV6-5; cdr3_aa: CASSYSFDAATYEQYF
j_call: TRBJ2-1; v_call: TRBV9; cdr3_aa: CASSPQGLAAHNEQFF
j_call: TRBJ1-6; v_call: TRBV7-9; cdr3_aa: CASSIVRLDSPLWSPLHF
j_call: TRBJ2-3; v_call: TRBV4-1; cdr3_aa: CASSQDLGQGFADTQYF
j_call: TRBJ2-3; v_call: TRBV7-2; cdr3_aa: CASSSRGAGVTDTQYF
j_call: TRBJ2-3; v_call: TRBV7-2; cdr3_aa: CASSYLGQITDTQYF
j_call: TRBJ1-1; v_call: TRBV6-6; cdr3_aa: CASNTGVVTEAFF
j_call: TRBJ2-7; v_call: TRBV2; cdr3_aa: CASSAHKSYEQYF
j_call: TRBJ2-7; v_call: TRBV28; cdr3_aa: CASSIPGSGGNEQYF
j_call: TRBJ2-3; v_call: TRBV4-2; cdr3_aa: CASARGVDTDTQYF
j_call: TRBJ2-3; v_call: TRBV5-6; cdr3_aa: CASTRDWNTQYF
j_call: TRBJ2-7; v_call: TRBV7-9; cdr3_aa: CASSSIPFDRGLSYEQYF
j_call: TRBJ2-5; v_call: TRBV19; cdr3_aa: CASSISQGVRTQYF
j_call: TRBJ1-1; v_call: TRBV5-5; cdr3_aa: CASSLDVSTEAFF
j_call: TRBJ2-1; v_call: TRBV7-2; cdr3_aa: CASSLASGPYNEQFF
j_call: TRBJ1-5; v_call: TRBV4-1; cdr3_aa: CASSRGQGEPQHF
j_call: TRBJ2-5; v_call: TRBV7-9; cdr3_aa: CASSLGTGMETQYF
j_call: TRBJ1-3; v_call: TRBV3-1/TRBV3-2; cdr3_aa: CASSLSRNSGNTIYF
j_call: TRBJ2-5; v_call: TRBV9; cdr3_aa: CASSVAPRGETQYF
j_call: TRBJ1-2; v_call: TRBV20-1; cdr3_aa: CSASLDRTTTNYGYTF
j_call: TRBJ1-6; v_call: TRBV10-3; cdr3_aa: CAIRQTGTNSPLHF
j_call: TRBJ1-3; v_call: TRBV28; cdr3_aa: CASSFLGELSGNTIYF
j_call: TRBJ2-1; v_call: TRBV3-1/TRBV3-2; cdr3_aa: CASSQGWASNEQFF
j_call: TRBJ1-1; v_call: TRBV7-9; cdr3_aa: CASSLDRGPADAAFF
j_call: TRBJ1-4; v_call: TRBV21-1; cdr3_aa: CASSDQGATNEKLFF
j_call: TRBJ2-7; v_call: TRBV5-4; cdr3_aa: CASSFGLYEQYF
j_call: TRBJ2-2; v_call: TRBV19; cdr3_aa: CASSIGRITGELFF
j_call: TRBJ1-2; v_call: TRBV20-1; cdr3_aa: CSARGRGFVTF
j_call: TRBJ1-1; v_call: TRBV9; cdr3_aa: CASSVEDRGTEAFF
j_call: TRBJ2-2; v_call: TRBV28; cdr3_aa: CASSRPGQGTGELFF
j_call: TRBJ2-1; v_call: TRBV3-1/TRBV3-2; cdr3_aa: CASSQTSGGNEQFF
j_call: TRBJ2-7; v_call: TRBV7-2; cdr3_aa: CASRSGQSYEQYF
j_call: TRBJ2-3; v_call: TRBV3-1/TRBV3-2; cdr3_aa: CASSSHTDTQYF
j_call: TRBJ1-1; v_call: TRBV7-8; cdr3_aa: CASSLGTANTEAFF
j_call: TRBJ2-7; v_call: TRBV18; cdr3_aa: CASSPVAARDEQYF
j_call: TRBJ2-7; v_call: TRBV29-1; cdr3_aa: CSVGGAYEQYF
j_call: TRBJ1-4; v_call: TRBV2; cdr3_aa: CASSFHPGQSTNEKLFF
j_call: TRBJ2-3; v_call: TRBV2; cdr3_aa: CASRGRGQTDTQYF
j_call: TRBJ1-4; v_call: TRBV3-1/TRBV3-2; cdr3_aa: CASSQDAGVGYEKLFF
j_call: TRBJ2-1; v_call: TRBV10-3; cdr3_aa: CAISESASGGRQFF
j_call: TRBJ1-2; v_call: TRBV12-3/TRBV12-4; cdr3_aa: CASSPGWGYTF